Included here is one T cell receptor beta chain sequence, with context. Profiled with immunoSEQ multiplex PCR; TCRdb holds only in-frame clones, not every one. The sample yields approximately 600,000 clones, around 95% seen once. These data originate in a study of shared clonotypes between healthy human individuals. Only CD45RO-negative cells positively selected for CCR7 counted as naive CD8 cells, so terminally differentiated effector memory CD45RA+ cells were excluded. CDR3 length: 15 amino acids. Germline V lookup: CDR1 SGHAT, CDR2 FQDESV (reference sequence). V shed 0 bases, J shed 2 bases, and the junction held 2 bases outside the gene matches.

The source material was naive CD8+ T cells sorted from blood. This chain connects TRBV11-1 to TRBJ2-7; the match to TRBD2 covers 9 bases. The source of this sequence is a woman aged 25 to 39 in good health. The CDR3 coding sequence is TGTGCCAGCAGCTTAGCGACTAGCGGAGCCTACGAGCAGTACTTC. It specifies CASSLATSGAYEQYF.